A single TCR beta chain is shown here with its context. The antigen remains unidentified. With the read ending 3 residues before the CDR3 end, the germline J gene is used to fill in that end. Sequencing was performed with immunoSEQ multiplex PCR; in TCRdb, only in-frame clones are kept and a portion is missing. The table for this sample gives about 52,000 clones. The sample belongs to a study of Tregs in tolerant kidney transplant recipients. Across the study: Related graft donors supplied nonmyeloablative bone marrow transplants, and mixed chimerism was transient.

General study points: In tolerant patients, donor-specific Tregs outgrew total Tregs, suggesting antigen-driven expansion.

This CDR3 contains 14 residues. The germline CDR1 and CDR2 sequences are DFQATT and SNEGSKA (reference sequence). Material: CD4+ T cells from blood, obtained before the transplant. The chain combines TRBV20-1 with TRBJ1-2; a possible D gene is TRBD1 (5 bases). The source of this sequence is a human donor who received a combined kidney and bone marrow transplant. Here the CDR3 reads CSARDPRGIGGYTF. The sequenced CDR3 bases are TGCAGTGCTAGAGATCCACGGGGGATAGGAGGC.